This T cell receptor (beta chain) was captured by sequencing in a study of regulatory T cells in long-lasting Graves disease. Libraries of TCR beta came from iRepertoire HTBI primers plus Arm-PCR of CDR3 regions. TCRdb passed the multiplex PCR reads through MiXCR, listing each CDR3 protein once. The sample shows about 560,000 distinct CDR3 sequences, about 16% of them seen only once. Study-level points and caveats: Accuracy was possibly reduced by small sample size.

CDR3 size: 18 residues. Looked up from germline, CDR1 is SGHRS and CDR2 is YFSETQ. V trimming: 1 base; J trimming: 5 bases; junction bases outside the gene matches: 13. There are many counts of this clonotype. Its antigen is not known. Time point denoted: newly diagnosed GD, antithyroid drugs for less than 3 months. PBMCs provided the RNA from which the TCR library was made. These data also featured in a second study, about T cells in Graves' hyperthyroidism and ophthalmopathy. That investigation notes: The TCR CDR3 was amplified in a first-round RT-PCR using the HTBI primer set. Prediction of ophthalmopathy progression came a median roughly 7.1 months pre-onset.

This clonotype was obtained from a man aged 18 to 30 with Graves disease. The chain employs TRBV5-1 and TRBJ2-7, with 12 bases lining up with TRBD2. The sequencing here drew on peripheral blood mononuclear cells (PBMCs), taken at new diagnosis, from a patient treated with antithyroid drugs. As DNA, the CDR3 is TGCGCCAGCAGCTTGACGGCGGCTAGCGGGGGGGGCCTCCACGAGCAGTACTTC. It translates to CASSLTAASGGGLHEQYF.